Reported below is one TCR beta chain. The data originate from a study of cytomegalovirus exposure and HLA in healthy donors. From germline, CDR1 is SQVTM and CDR2 ANQGSEA. The CDR3 length is 14 residues. V shed 6 bases, J shed 4 bases, and the junction held 7 bases outside the gene matches. The PCR employed 60 Vbeta primers together with 13 Jbeta primers. Only in-frame clones appear in the TCRdb table, and some are missing; sequencing was by immunoSEQ multiplex PCR. The sample holds roughly 160,000 clones, 75% to 90% seen once. This chain joins TRBV29-1 and TRBJ2-2; 8 bases line up with TRBD1. The sample comprised PBMCs. This TCR was recovered from a boy younger than 10 in good health and CMV-seronegative. For the CDR3, the DNA is TGCAGCGTCCAAACAGGGGGAGGCACCGGGGAGCTGTTTTTT. This translates into CSVQTGGGTGELFF.